This T cell receptor beta chain is from a study of cytomegalovirus exposure and HLA in healthy donors. The CDR3 runs 15 residues. V was cut by 6 bases and J by 1 base, with 15 bases left in between. Germline V gene data show CDR1 as KGHSH and CDR2 as LQKENI. 13 Jbeta primers and 60 Vbeta primers were used for the PCR. Only in-frame clones appear in the TCRdb table, and some are missing; sequencing was by immunoSEQ multiplex PCR. This sample yields about 120,000 clones, of which approximately 81% are seen a single time; around 4% belongs to the top ten. Points from the study as a whole: A later analysis found TCR association rates differed by HLA locus, highest for DRB1 and lowest for HLA-C. A later analysis linked a missense variant in DCLRE1C to the trimming of TCR beta V and J genes. Among CMV-associated TCR beta chains, most appeared HLA-restricted in a later analysis. Presence/absence comparisons presumed near-even sequencing depth among donors.

Details on this clone: What it recognizes is unknown.

The sequence came from a woman aged 25-40 years in good health and CMV-seronegative. The chain has TRBV18 and TRBJ1-1; maybe TRBD1 (5 bases). Sequenced: PBMCs. The CDR3 DNA sequence: TGTGCCAGCTCTTATACAATACAGGCGAACACTGAAGCTTTCTTT. Translating it yields CASSYTIQANTEAFF. Together with reference TRBV18 and TRBJ1-1, the CDR3 gives the full variable domain: NAGVMQNPRHLVRRRGQEARLRCSPMKGHSHVYWYRQLPEEGLKFMVYLQKENIIDESGMPKERFSAEFPKEGPSILRIQQVVRGDSAAYFCASSYTIQANTEAFFGQGTRLTVV.